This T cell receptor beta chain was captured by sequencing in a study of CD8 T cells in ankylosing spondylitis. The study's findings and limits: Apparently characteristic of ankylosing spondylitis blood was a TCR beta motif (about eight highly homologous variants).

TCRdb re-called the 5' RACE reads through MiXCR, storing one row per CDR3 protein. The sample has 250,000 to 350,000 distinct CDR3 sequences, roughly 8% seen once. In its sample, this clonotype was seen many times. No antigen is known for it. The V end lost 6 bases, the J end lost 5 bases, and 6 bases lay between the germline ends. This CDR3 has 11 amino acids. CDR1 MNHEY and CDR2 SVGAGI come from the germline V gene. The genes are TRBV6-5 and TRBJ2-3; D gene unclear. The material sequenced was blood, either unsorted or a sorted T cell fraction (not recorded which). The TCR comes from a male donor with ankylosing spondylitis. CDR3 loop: CASSIKDTQYF. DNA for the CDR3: TGTGCCAGCAGCATTAAAGATACGCAGTATTTT.